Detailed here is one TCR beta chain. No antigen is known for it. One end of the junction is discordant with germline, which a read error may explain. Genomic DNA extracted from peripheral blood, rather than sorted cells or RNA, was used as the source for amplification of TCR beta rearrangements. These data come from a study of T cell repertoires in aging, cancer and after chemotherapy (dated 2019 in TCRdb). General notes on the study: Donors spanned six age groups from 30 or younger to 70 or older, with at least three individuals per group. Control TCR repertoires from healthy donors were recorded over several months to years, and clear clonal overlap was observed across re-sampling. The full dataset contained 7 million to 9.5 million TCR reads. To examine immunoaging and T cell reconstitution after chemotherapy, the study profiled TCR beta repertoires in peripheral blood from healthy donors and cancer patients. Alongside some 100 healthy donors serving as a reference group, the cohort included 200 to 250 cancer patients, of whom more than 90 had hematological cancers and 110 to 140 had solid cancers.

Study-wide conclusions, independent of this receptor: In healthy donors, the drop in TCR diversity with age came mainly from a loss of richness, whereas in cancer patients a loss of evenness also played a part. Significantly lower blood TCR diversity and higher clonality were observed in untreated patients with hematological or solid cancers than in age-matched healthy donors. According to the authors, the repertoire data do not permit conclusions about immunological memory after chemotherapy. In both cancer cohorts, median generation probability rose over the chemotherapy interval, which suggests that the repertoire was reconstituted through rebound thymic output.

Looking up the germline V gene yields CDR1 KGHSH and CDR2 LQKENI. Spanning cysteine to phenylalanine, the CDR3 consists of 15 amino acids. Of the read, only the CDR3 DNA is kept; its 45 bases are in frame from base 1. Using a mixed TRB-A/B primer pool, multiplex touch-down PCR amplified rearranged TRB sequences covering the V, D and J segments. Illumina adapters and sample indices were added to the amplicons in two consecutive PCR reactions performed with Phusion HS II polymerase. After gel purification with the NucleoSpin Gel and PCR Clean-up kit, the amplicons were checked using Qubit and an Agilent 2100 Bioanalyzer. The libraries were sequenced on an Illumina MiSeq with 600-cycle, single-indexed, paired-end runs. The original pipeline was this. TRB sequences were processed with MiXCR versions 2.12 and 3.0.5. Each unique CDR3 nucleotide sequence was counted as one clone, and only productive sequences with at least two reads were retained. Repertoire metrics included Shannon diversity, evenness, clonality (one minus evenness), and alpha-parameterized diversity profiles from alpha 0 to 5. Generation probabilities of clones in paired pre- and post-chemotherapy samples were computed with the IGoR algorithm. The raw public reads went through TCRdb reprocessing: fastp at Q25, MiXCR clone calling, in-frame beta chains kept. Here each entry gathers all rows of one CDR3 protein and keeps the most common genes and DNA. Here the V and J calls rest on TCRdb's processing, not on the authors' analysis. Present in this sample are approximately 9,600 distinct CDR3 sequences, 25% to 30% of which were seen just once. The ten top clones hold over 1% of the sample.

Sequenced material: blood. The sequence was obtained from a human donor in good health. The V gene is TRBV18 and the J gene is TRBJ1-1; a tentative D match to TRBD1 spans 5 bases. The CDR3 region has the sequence CVSSPQSQGNTEAFF. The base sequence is TGTGTCAGCTCACCACAATCCCAGGGGAACACTGAAGCTTTCTTT.